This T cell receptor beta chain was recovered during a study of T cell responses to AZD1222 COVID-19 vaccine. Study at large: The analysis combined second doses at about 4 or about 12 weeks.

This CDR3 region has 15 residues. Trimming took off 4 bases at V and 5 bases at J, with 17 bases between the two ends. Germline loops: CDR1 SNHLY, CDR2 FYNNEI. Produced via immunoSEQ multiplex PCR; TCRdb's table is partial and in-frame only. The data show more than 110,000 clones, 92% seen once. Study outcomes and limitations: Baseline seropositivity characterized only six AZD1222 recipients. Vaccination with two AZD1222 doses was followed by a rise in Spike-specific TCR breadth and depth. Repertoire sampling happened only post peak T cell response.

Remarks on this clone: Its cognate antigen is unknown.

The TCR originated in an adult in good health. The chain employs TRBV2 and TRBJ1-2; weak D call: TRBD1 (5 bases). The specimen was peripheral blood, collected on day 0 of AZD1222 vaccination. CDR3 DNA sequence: TGTGCCAGCAGTGCGGGCAGGGTCAATCCATATGGCTACACCTTC. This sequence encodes CASSAGRVNPYGYTF.